The text below deals with one T cell receptor (beta chain). Its antigen is not identified. This table comes from immunoSEQ multiplex PCR, and its TCRdb copy is limited to in-frame clones, with some not included. The sample records 20,000 to 30,000 clones, around 70% being singletons. Germline V gene sequence: CDR1 SEHNR, CDR2 FQNEAQ (reference sequence). This CDR3 has 14 amino acids. V was cut by 3 bases and J by 5 bases, with 13 bases left in between. This entry belongs to a study of tumor-infiltrating lymphocytes in localized non-small cell lung cancer. For the study at large: The cohort mixed smokers and never-smokers, several histologies, and some post-neoadjuvant-chemotherapy samples. General study findings and limits: Tumor T-cell fraction from TCR sequencing was not associated with recurrence-free survival (p = 0.61). Not all patients were TCR sequenced, owing to tissue quantity.

The chain joins TRBV7-9 to TRBJ2-5; possibly TRBD1 for D (6 bases). The TCR originated in a human donor with non-small cell lung cancer. The sample taken for sequencing was lung tumor tissue. In DNA form, the CDR3 reads TGTGCCAGCAGCTTCCCGGACAGTAGGGAGACCCAGTACTTC. Translation: CASSFPDSRETQYF.